A selection of T cell receptor beta chains follows, all from one sample in a study of regulatory T cells in long-lasting Graves disease. One entry per CDR3 protein, called by TCRdb with MiXCR from the multiplex PCR reads. The sample lists roughly 320,000 distinct CDR3 sequences, roughly a sixth seen once, with about 27% in the top ten. Another study also made use of these data, one on T cells in Graves' hyperthyroidism and ophthalmopathy.

The sample consisted of peripheral blood mononuclear cells (PBMCs), taken at new diagnosis, from a patient treated with antithyroid drugs. The receptors were gathered from a middle-aged man with Graves disease. Each CDR3 is given with its conserved first and last residue.

j_gene: TRBJ1-4; v_gene: TRBV3-1; CDR3aa: CASSLSGNNEKLFF
j_gene: TRBJ1-5; v_gene: TRBV20-1; CDR3aa: CSATPANQPQHF
j_gene: TRBJ2-1; v_gene: TRBV30; CDR3aa: CAWSVRGLASNEQFF
j_gene: TRBJ2-7; v_gene: TRBV6-1; CDR3aa: CASSELAGVAYEQYF
j_gene: TRBJ2-7; v_gene: TRBV6-1; CDR3aa: CASSEGDTYEQYF
j_gene: TRBJ2-7; v_gene: TRBV20-1; CDR3aa: CSAGGSGTSYEQYF
j_gene: TRBJ1-1; v_gene: TRBV5-6; CDR3aa: CASSLKLNTEAFF
j_gene: TRBJ2-2; v_gene: TRBV10-3; CDR3aa: CAIRDSVANTGELFF
j_gene: TRBJ1-2; v_gene: TRBV2; CDR3aa: CASSDPRTGSGYTF
j_gene: TRBJ2-3; v_gene: TRBV20-1; CDR3aa: CSAETRSGGQYF